Shown below are 18 T cell receptor beta chains from a single sample sequenced in a study of blood T cell repertoires in COVID-19. Clones were read by immunoSEQ multiplex PCR, and TCRdb kept only the in-frame ones, dropping some. The sample carries some 110,000 clones, around nine tenths recorded once. Sequencing was carried out using peripheral blood. The source of these receptors is a man between 40 and 49 years old with acute or convalescent COVID-19.

The chain links TRBV5-4 to TRBJ2-7; 7 bases match TRBD2. The CDR3 runs to 14 residues. With V trimmed by 4 bases and J by 7 bases, 11 bases remained unmatched. Germline assignment: CDR1 SGHNT and CDR2 YYREEE (reference sequence). The CDR3 protein is CASSPGRRAGEQYF. Written as DNA, the CDR3 is TGTGCCAGCAGCCCGGGACGCCGAGCGGGAGAGCAGTACTTC.

The gene calls are TRBV3-1 (or the pseudogene TRBV3-2) and TRBJ1-2; 7 positions agree with TRBD1. CDR1 LGHDT and CDR2 YNNKEL come from the germline V gene (reference sequence). The junction had 9 bases not matched to a gene; V was cut back by 4 bases and J by 7 bases. The CDR3 loop spans 14 amino acids. In nucleotides, the CDR3 is TGTGCCAGCAGCCCCAGCAACAGGGGAGGTGGCTACACCTTC. Translating gives CASSPSNRGGGYTF.

On this clone itself: In the same sample, other DNA sequences code for this CDR3. The rearrangement links TRBV9 to TRBJ1-6, with D maybe TRBD1 (6 bases). Trimming removed 0 bases from V and 10 bases from J, with 11 bases in between. The V gene's germline CDR1 is SGDLS and CDR2 YYNGEE. The CDR3 extends over 14 amino acids. The CDR3 coding sequence is TGTGCCAGCAGCGTAGCGGGGGGCGGGTCACCCCTCCACTTT. Translated, it gives CASSVAGGGSPLHF.

A few counts support this clone. The chain links TRBV6-2 or TRBV6-3 to TRBJ1-2; D perhaps matches TRBD1 (6 bases). Per germline, CDR1 MNHEY and CDR2 SVGEGT. The CDR3 length is 15 residues. V shed 2 bases and J shed 3 bases, with 13 bases lying between them. CDR3 nucleotides: TGTGCCAGCAGTTACATACAGGGCCAGGACTATGGCTACACCTTC. Residues: CASSYIQGQDYGYTF.

The V and J genes are TRBV30 and TRBJ1-6, with TRBD1 matching 7 bases. The V segment lost 3 bases and the J segment 5 bases; nucleotides outside the gene matches: 10. The CDR3 length is 16 residues. CDR1 GTSNPN and CDR2 SVGIG come from the germline V gene (reference sequence). In DNA, the CDR3 is TGTGCCTGGAGCCCCAGGGGGGTGTGGGATAATTCACCCCTCCACTTT. Translated, it gives CAWSPRGVWDNSPLHF.

The rearrangement links TRBV20-1 to TRBJ2-1, with D perhaps TRBD2 (6 bases). The CDR3 sequence is 14 residues long. V dropped 3 bases and J dropped 10 bases, with 19 bases sitting between them. Germline loops: CDR1 DFQATT, CDR2 SNEGSKA (reference sequence). CDR3 amino acids: CSASWAGSRDEQFF. The CDR3 DNA follows: TGCAGTGCTAGTTGGGCGGGGAGTAGAGACGAGCAGTTCTTC.

This clone was detected once. V gene TRBV9 combines with J gene TRBJ2-1; 8 bases are a match to TRBD2. Germline CDR1 is SGDLS and CDR2 is YYNGEE. After removal of 2 bases from V and 14 bases from J, the junction contained 9 bases not matched to a gene. This CDR3 is 13 amino acids long. The CDR3 loop reads CASSVTSGMGEFF. DNA of the CDR3: TGTGCCAGCAGCGTCACTAGCGGAATGGGGGAGTTCTTC.

The chain employs TRBV5-4 and TRBJ2-7; D perhaps matches TRBD1 (6 bases). The ends were cut back, 4 bases at V and 1 base at J, with 9 bases in the middle. Germline CDR1 is SGHNT and CDR2 is YYREEE (reference sequence). This CDR3 has 13 residues. The CDR3 DNA is TGTGCCAGCAGCCCGGACAGATCCTACGAGCAGTACTTC. Translated, it gives CASSPDRSYEQYF.

J is TRBJ1-3 and V is TRBV7-6; 7 nucleotides agree with TRBD1. The CDR3 is 16 residues long. V was clipped by 0 bases and J by 0 bases; unmatched bases: 2. Germline assignment: CDR1 SGHVS and CDR2 FNYEAQ. Here the CDR3 DNA reads TGTGCCAGCAGCTTAGCAGGGGGCCCCTCTGGAAACACCATATATTTT. This translates into CASSLAGGPSGNTIYF. Full variable domain (remainder filled in from reference TRBV7-6 and TRBJ1-3): GAGVSQSPRYKVTKRGQDVALRCDPISGHVSLYWYRQALGQGPEFLTYFNYEAQQDKSGLPNDRFSAERPEGSISTLTIQRTEQRDSAMYRCASSLAGGPSGNTIYFGEGSWLTVV.

This clone was detected once. The chain recombines TRBV29-1 with TRBJ2-1; weak D call: TRBD2 (6 bases). The germline V gene has CDR1 SQVTM and CDR2 ANQGSEA. The CDR3 contains 15 residues. The V end was cut by 7 bases, the J end by 6 bases, with 22 bases between. The CDR3 loop reads CSAGNSGFSGNEQFF. CDR3 bases: TGCAGCGCCGGTAATAGCGGATTCTCGGGCAATGAGCAGTTCTTC.

The chain uses TRBV6-2 or TRBV6-3 and TRBJ2-7; TRBD2 matches at 11 bases. The CDR3 loop spans 17 amino acids. V shed 3 bases, J shed 0 bases, and the junction held 7 bases outside the gene matches. Per germline, CDR1 MNHEY and CDR2 SVGEGT. The CDR3 sequence is CASSYGLAGGFSYEQYF. The CDR3 DNA is TGTGCCAGCAGTTATGGGCTAGCGGGAGGATTCTCCTACGAGCAGTACTTC.

The gene calls are TRBV5-1 and TRBJ2-2; 8 bases are a match to TRBD1. Looked up from germline, CDR1 is SGHRS and CDR2 is YFSETQ. J lost 5 bases, V lost 3 bases, and 9 bases had no gene match. The CDR3 contains 16 residues. The CDR3 reads CASSSTGTGGTGELFF. The CDR3 nucleotides read TGCGCCAGCAGCTCCACCGGGACAGGCGGGACCGGGGAGCTGTTTTTT.

The chain is built from TRBV5-5 and TRBJ2-7, with D possibly matching TRBD2 (5 bases). The CDR3 has 14 amino acids. The V gene lost 4 bases and the J gene lost 4 bases, with 15 bases spanning the gap. Germline V gene sequence: CDR1 SGHKS, CDR2 YYEKEE (reference sequence). CDR3 DNA sequence: TGTGCCAGCAGCCCGTCGGCGGGTGTATACGAGCAGTACTTC. Translating it yields CASSPSAGVYEQYF.

This chain's CDR3 is CSVFGRYGGTPYNEQFF. CDR3 DNA sequence: TGCAGCGTTTTCGGGAGGTACGGCGGGACACCATACAATGAGCAGTTCTTC. The genes are TRBV29-1 and TRBJ2-1, with D perhaps matching TRBD2 (7 bases). Deletions cut 5 bases from V and 4 bases from J, with 24 bases between. Germline CDR1 is SQVTM and CDR2 is ANQGSEA. The CDR3 contains 17 residues.

The chain is built from TRBV7-2 and TRBJ1-1; TRBD1 agrees at 8 bases. Per germline, CDR1 SGHTA and CDR2 FQGNSA. The CDR3 has 14 residues. Trimming took 8 bases from V and 0 from J; bases not matched to a gene: 5. CDR3: CASPGGILNTEAFF. The CDR3 DNA is TGTGCCAGCCCAGGGGGCATACTGAACACTGAAGCTTTCTTT.

The rearrangement joins TRBV20-1 to TRBJ1-4; D is unresolved. Trimming pared 0 bases from V and 8 bases from J, leaving 4 bases between. The CDR3 extends over 11 amino acids. In germline, CDR1 is DFQATT, CDR2 SNEGSKA (reference sequence). CDR3: CSARDREKLFF. Written as DNA, the CDR3 is TGCAGTGCTAGAGATCGGGAAAAACTGTTTTTT.

The chain employs TRBV15 and TRBJ1-2; 8 bases match TRBD1. Germline V gene data show CDR1 as LNHNV and CDR2 as YYDKDF (reference sequence). With V trimmed by 6 bases and J by 2 bases, 14 bases remained unmatched. The CDR3 runs to 17 residues. This CDR3 reads CATRLGRGQRLNYGYTF. The CDR3 bases are TGTGCCACCAGGCTGGGCAGGGGGCAGAGACTAAACTATGGCTACACCTTC.

This chain uses TRBV7-8 with TRBJ2-7, with TRBD2 as a possible D gene (5 bases). CDR3 length equals 13 residues. CDR1 and CDR2 (germline): SGHVS, FQNEAQ. The V end lost 0 bases, the J end lost 6 bases, and 9 bases lay between the germline ends. CDR3 sequence: CASSLAGVAEQYF. The CDR3, as DNA: TGTGCCAGCAGCTTAGCGGGAGTGGCCGAGCAGTACTTC.